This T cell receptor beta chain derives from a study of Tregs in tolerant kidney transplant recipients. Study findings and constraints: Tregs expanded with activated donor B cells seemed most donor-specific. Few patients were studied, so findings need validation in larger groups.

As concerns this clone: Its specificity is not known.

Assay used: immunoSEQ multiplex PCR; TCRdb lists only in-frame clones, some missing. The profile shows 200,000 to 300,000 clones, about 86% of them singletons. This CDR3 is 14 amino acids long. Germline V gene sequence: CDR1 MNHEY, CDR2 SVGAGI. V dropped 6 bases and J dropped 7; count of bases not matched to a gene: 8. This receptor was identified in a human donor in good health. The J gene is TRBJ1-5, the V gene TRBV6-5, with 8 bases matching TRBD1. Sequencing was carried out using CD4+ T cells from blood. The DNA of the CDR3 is TGTGCCAGCAGCGCCCAGGGGGCAGGCCAGCCCCAGCATTTT. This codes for CASSAQGAGQPQHF.